This T cell receptor beta chain was recorded in a study of blood T cell repertoires in COVID-19 (dated by TCRdb to about 2020). Describing the broader study: The collaborator samples originated in the United States, Italy and Spain and spanned the acute and convalescent phases of COVID-19. The repertoires were released in a freely available public database meant as a resource for research on the immune response to SARS-CoV-2. The sample metadata nearly always contained a de-identified subject ID, COVID-19 status, age in years and sex. The samples were drawn from two sources: the first 160 participants of the ongoing ImmuneRACE study, and 1,254 subjects contributed by 6 global collaborators. Deeply sampled blood TCRbeta repertoires from subjects exposed to, actively infected with, or recovered from COVID-19 were included in the dataset. The material from the prospective study consisted of cDNA or gDNA derived from T cells, B-cell-depleted T cells, or PBMCs. Where available, HLA class I and class II types were obtained from metadata supplied by the sample provider rather than from assay-based typing.

TCRbeta CDR3 regions were amplified from genomic DNA by means of the immunoSEQ Assay, a bias-controlled multiplex PCR. Per the original workflow: The number of nucleated cells in each sample was estimated from the amplification of reference gene primers within the assay. Sequence reads were collapsed and filtered to measure the absolute abundance of every unique TCRbeta CDR3 rearrangement. For each sample, productive Simpson clonality was calculated as the square root of Simpson's diversity index over productive rearrangements. This immuneACCESS table, as held by TCRdb, lists in-frame sequences with V and J called but not all clones. Of the missing ones, under half trace to an unresolved V gene in checked studies; the others have no known cause. V, J and clone size are those of that table, while D and trimming were read from the DNA. This sample is represented by about 42,000 clones; about 82% of them were singletons. The ten largest clonotypes hold around 64% of the sample.

From the cysteine up to the phenylalanine, the CDR3 has a length of 14 residues. Only CDR3 DNA is held: 42 bases, read in frame from base 1. According to the germline V gene, CDR1 reads KGHSH and CDR2 reads LQKENI. Relative to germline, V is 8 bases shorter and J is 8 bases shorter, with 19 bases between their ends. Regarding this clone: Its antigen is still unknown. It has no much larger one-base neighbor in the sample; base qualities were not kept.

Whole blood was collected in K2EDTA tubes by collaborating institutions according to the institutions' own protocols. For TCRbeta analysis, collaborators shipped samples as frozen whole blood, isolated PBMCs, or DNA extracted from either of those sample types. Beyond this particular receptor, the publication reports: Clinical and demographic metadata were provided uncurated, with the amount varying by source and participant.

Specimen: peripheral blood. The sequence links TRBV18 to TRBJ2-1; the D gene is perhaps TRBD1, from 6 matching bases. The TCR comes from a man aged 65 to 85 with acute or convalescent COVID-19. In nucleotides, the sequence is TGTGCCAGCCCAGGGGAGTTGAGTGGCGATGAGCAGTTCTTC. Its translation reads: CASPGELSGDEQFF.